The rows below give T cell receptor beta chains drawn from one sample of a study of blood T cells in healthy people across ages. A single record per CDR3 protein comes from TCRdb applying MiXCR to the 5' RACE reads. The sample contains 1,300,000 or so distinct CDR3 sequences, 59% of which appear only once. Sequences were obtained from blood. Receptors originate from a man aged 18 to 35 in good health. CDR3s include the opening cysteine and the closing phenylalanine or tryptophan. A D gene is named only where the DNA matches it firmly. Size tells how often a clone was seen (once, few, many) or the class of an expanded clone, and some rows leave it out.

NA	TRBV4-1	TRBD2	TRBJ2-1	CASSQAPAGGLYNEQFF	TGCGCCAGCAGCCAAGCCCCAGCGGGGGGGCTATACAATGAGCAGTTCTTC
NA	TRBV29-1	NA	TRBJ1-1	CTVVYGDRGTEAFF	TGCACCGTTGTTTACGGGGACCGGGGGACTGAAGCTTTCTTT
NA	TRBV12-3/TRBV12-4	TRBD2	TRBJ2-7	CASSPAGGEYEQYF	TGTGCCAGCTCACCAGCGGGAGGAGAATACGAGCAGTACTTC
few	TRBV28	TRBD1	TRBJ2-6	CASRRQGMGGANVLTF	TGTGCCAGCAGAAGACAGGGTATGGGTGGGGCCAACGTCCTGACTTTC
few	TRBV29-1	NA	TRBJ2-5	CSVEERGAGEQYF	TGCAGCGTTGAAGAACGGGGAGCCGGAGAGCAGTACTTC
NA	TRBV12-3/TRBV12-4	NA	TRBJ1-2	CASSAGQKINYGYTF	TGTGCCAGCAGTGCCGGACAGAAGATCAACTATGGCTACACCTTC
NA	TRBV2	NA	TRBJ2-3	CASSGQSTQYF	TGTGCCAGCAGTGGACAGTCTACGCAGTATTTT
NA	TRBV6-2/TRBV6-3	NA	TRBJ2-4	CASRGVLGKNIQYF	TGTGCCAGCAGAGGAGTATTGGGCAAAAACATTCAGTACTTC
NA	TRBV18	TRBD1	TRBJ2-5	CANSREPRGPGETQYF	TGTGCCAACTCACGAGAGCCCAGGGGGCCCGGAGAGACCCAGTACTTC
NA	TRBV7-9	NA	TRBJ1-4	CASSSPEHNEKLFF	TGTGCCAGCAGCTCCCCGGAGCACAATGAAAAACTGTTTTTT
few	TRBV9	NA	TRBJ1-2	CASSPTRTSDPWGYTF	TGTGCCAGCAGCCCTACAAGAACCAGCGACCCGTGGGGCTACACCTTC
NA	TRBV4-3	TRBD2	TRBJ2-2	CASSQESLAGGNTGELFF	TGCGCCAGCAGCCAAGAATCACTAGCGGGGGGAAACACCGGGGAGCTGTTTTTT
NA	TRBV5-1	NA	TRBJ1-5	CASSKRTPRWNQPQHF	TGCGCCAGCAGCAAGAGGACTCCCCGGTGGAATCAGCCCCAGCATTTT
NA	TRBV27	NA	TRBJ2-5	CASSFGVDGETQYF	TGTGCCAGCAGTTTCGGGGTGGATGGAGAGACCCAGTACTTC
few	TRBV7-8	NA	TRBJ2-3	CASNSLRGGTVSTDTQYF	TGTGCCAGCAACTCCCTAAGGGGGGGAACCGTTAGCACAGATACGCAGTATTTT
NA	TRBV3-1	TRBD2	TRBJ2-3	CASSQDASGVTDTQYF	TGTGCCAGCAGCCAAGATGCTAGCGGGGTCACAGATACGCAGTATTTT
few	TRBV5-1	NA	TRBJ2-3	CASSSRGFADTQYF	TGCGCCAGCAGCTCAAGGGGCTTTGCGGATACGCAGTATTTT
few	TRBV20-1	TRBD1	TRBJ2-5	CSARDPGQGGETQYF	TGCAGTGCTAGAGATCCAGGACAGGGTGGAGAGACCCAGTACTTC
NA	TRBV6-1	NA	TRBJ1-1	CASSVARQPTEAFF	TGTGCCAGCAGTGTTGCCCGACAACCCACTGAAGCTTTCTTT
NA	TRBV10-3	TRBD1	TRBJ2-7	CAIGQGIYEQYF	TGTGCCATTGGACAGGGCATCTACGAGCAGTACTTC
NA	TRBV25-1	NA	TRBJ2-5	CASSEFGSYPSETQYF	TGTGCCAGCAGTGAATTCGGCAGCTACCCCTCGGAGACCCAGTACTTC
NA	TRBV7-9	TRBD2	TRBJ2-7	CASSRTSSEQYF	TGTGCCAGCAGTCGGACTAGCAGCGAGCAGTACTTC
NA	TRBV5-5	NA	TRBJ1-1	CASSLGYQWGTEAFF	TGTGCCAGCAGCTTGGGCTATCAGTGGGGCACTGAAGCTTTCTTT
NA	TRBV20-1	NA	TRBJ1-2	CSARDGQSYGYTF	TGCAGTGCTAGAGATGGGCAGTCCTATGGCTACACCTTC
NA	TRBV6-1	NA	TRBJ1-2	CASSETVGGYTF	TGTGCCAGCAGTGAAACGGTGGGCGGCTACACCTTC
NA	TRBV5-1	TRBD1	TRBJ1-4	CASSAWTGPNEKLFF	TGCGCCAGCAGCGCCTGGACAGGGCCAAATGAAAAACTGTTTTTT
NA	TRBV27	NA	TRBJ1-5	CASSSEGLYQPQHF	TGTGCCAGCAGTTCGGAGGGGTTGTATCAGCCCCAGCATTTT
NA	TRBV4-2	NA	TRBJ1-6	CASSRRTEDSSPLHF	TGTGCTAGCAGTCGACGGACCGAGGACAGTTCACCCCTCCACTTT
NA	TRBV7-9	NA	TRBJ2-7	CASSRMDRENAYEQYF	TGTGCCAGCAGCCGCATGGACCGGGAGAACGCCTACGAGCAGTACTTC
NA	TRBV2	NA	TRBJ2-5	CASSGQGGQYF	TGTGCCAGCAGTGGGCAGGGGGGGCAGTACTTC
NA	TRBV5-1	NA	TRBJ2-7	CASRITANSYEQYF	TGCGCCAGCAGGATCACAGCCAATTCCTACGAGCAGTACTTC
NA	TRBV5-4	TRBD1	TRBJ1-1	CASSLPRTGNTEAFF	TGTGCCAGCAGCCTTCCCAGGACAGGGAACACTGAAGCTTTCTTT
NA	TRBV2	NA	TRBJ2-5	CASRLGAGQETQYF	TGTGCCAGCAGGCTTGGTGCTGGACAAGAGACCCAGTACTTC
NA	TRBV10-3	TRBD1	TRBJ2-1	CAISEWGQGSYNEQFF	TGTGCCATCAGTGAGTGGGGACAGGGTTCATACAATGAGCAGTTCTTC